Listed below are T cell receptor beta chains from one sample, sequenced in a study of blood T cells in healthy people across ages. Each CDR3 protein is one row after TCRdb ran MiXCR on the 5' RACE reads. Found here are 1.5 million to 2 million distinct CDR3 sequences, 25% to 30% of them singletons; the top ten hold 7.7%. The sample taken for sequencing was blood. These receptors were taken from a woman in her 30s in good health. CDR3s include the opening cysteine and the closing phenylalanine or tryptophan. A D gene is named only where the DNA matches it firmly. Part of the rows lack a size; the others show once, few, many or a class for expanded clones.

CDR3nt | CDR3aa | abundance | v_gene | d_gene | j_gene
TGTGCCAGCTCATCCGCGACGGTCGGCTACGAGCAGTACTTC | CASSSATVGYEQYF | many | TRBV18 | . | TRBJ2-7
TGTGCCAGCAGCGTAAATACAGAGGTGGAAGAGACCCAGTACTTC | CASSVNTEVEETQYF | . | TRBV9 | . | TRBJ2-5
TGTGCCTGGGCTGGGACACCCCGAAGGGGGCCCCAGCATTTT | CAWAGTPRRGPQHF | . | TRBV30 | . | TRBJ1-5
TGTGCCAGCAGTCCCCAGGGGAGATCCTACAATGAGCAGTTCTTC | CASSPQGRSYNEQFF | . | TRBV12-3/TRBV12-4 | . | TRBJ2-1
TGTGCCAGCAGCGTAGAGGGCAGGGACCCTGATACGCAGTATTTT | CASSVEGRDPDTQYF | few | TRBV9 | . | TRBJ2-3
TGTGCCATCAGTGCCGACTTGAGCAATCAGCCCCAGCATTTT | CAISADLSNQPQHF | few | TRBV10-3 | . | TRBJ1-5
TGTGCCAGCAGAGTGGACACGGACACTGAAGCTTTCTTT | CASRVDTDTEAFF | . | TRBV2 | . | TRBJ1-1
TGCAGCGCCCGTGGCAGGGAAGAACCACGTCAGCCCCAGCATTTT | CSARGREEPRQPQHF | . | TRBV29-1 | . | TRBJ1-5
TGTGCCGGCAGTTTCAGGGGGACGGTGGGCACAGATACGCAGTATTTT | CAGSFRGTVGTDTQYF | . | TRBV12-3/TRBV12-4 | TRBD1 | TRBJ2-3
TGTGCCAGCAGCTTAGTGGCAGAAAAGTACGAGCAGTACTTC | CASSLVAEKYEQYF | . | TRBV7-2 | . | TRBJ2-7
TGTGCCAGCAGCTTGGCAGGGGAGCCGGAGACCCAGTACTTC | CASSLAGEPETQYF | . | TRBV5-6 | . | TRBJ2-5
TGCGCCAGCAGACAAGGGACTGCCGGAAATTCACCCCTCCACTTT | CASRQGTAGNSPLHF | . | TRBV5-1 | . | TRBJ1-6
TGCAGTGCTAAACTACAGGGGGCGATCTTGGCTTTCTTT | CSAKLQGAILAFF | few | TRBV20-1 | TRBD1 | TRBJ1-1
TGCGCCAGCAGCTTGGACAGCCTAGGAGACTATGGCTACACCTTC | CASSLDSLGDYGYTF | . | TRBV5-1 | . | TRBJ1-2
TGTGCCAGCAGCTTCCCGATGACAGGGGGACAAGAGACCCAGTACTTC | CASSFPMTGGQETQYF | . | TRBV7-9 | TRBD1 | TRBJ2-5
TGTGCCACCAGTGATGAGACAGTTCTACCCGCCCGCTATGGCTACACCTTC | CATSDETVLPARYGYTF | . | TRBV24-1 | . | TRBJ1-2
TGTGCCAGCAGTTTAGGCTCGACAGGGGGCAGAGGTCAGCCCCAGCATTTT | CASSLGSTGGRGQPQHF | . | TRBV12-3/TRBV12-4 | TRBD1 | TRBJ1-5
TGCAGTGTCGCTAGCGCAAACAATGAGCAGTTCTTC | CSVASANNEQFF | few | TRBV20-1 | . | TRBJ2-1
TGTGCTAGTGGTCTGGGGACGGCTAAGTGGGCCCAGTACTTC | CASGLGTAKWAQYF | few | TRBV12-5 | . | TRBJ2-5
TGCGCCAGCAGCTTGGTGGGGGCGGCTGAAGCTTTCTTT | CASSLVGAAEAFF | . | TRBV5-1 | . | TRBJ1-1
TGTGCCAGCACTATTTGGTCGGCGGGGACCTACGAGCAGTACTTC | CASTIWSAGTYEQYF | few | TRBV2 | . | TRBJ2-7
TGCAGCGTTGAAGACGGGCTAGCGGGAGGGTTTGGAGAGACCCAGTACTTC | CSVEDGLAGGFGETQYF | . | TRBV29-1 | TRBD2 | TRBJ2-5
TGTGCCAGCAGCCCACCGCGGGGGAGGGCGGGAGAGACCCAGTACTTC | CASSPPRGRAGETQYF | . | TRBV7-2 | TRBD2 | TRBJ2-5
TGTGCCACCAGCAGAGATGGGATGAACACTGAAGCTTTCTTT | CATSRDGMNTEAFF | few | TRBV15 | . | TRBJ1-1
TGCAGCGCGGTGCGGGGGCTCGACTACGAGCAGTACTTC | CSAVRGLDYEQYF | . | TRBV29-1 | . | TRBJ2-7
TGCAGTGCGGTCGCCAGATCTAACACAGATACGCAGTATTTT | CSAVARSNTDTQYF | . | TRBV20-1 | . | TRBJ2-3
TGTGCCAGTAGTATTGGGCTAGAGGGATACGAGCAGTACTTC | CASSIGLEGYEQYF | few | TRBV19 | . | TRBJ2-7
TGTGCCAGCAGCGTATCTCAGGGGAACGAGCAGTACTTC | CASSVSQGNEQYF | many | TRBV9 | . | TRBJ2-7
TGTGCCAGCAAAGGAGCTGGAAACACCATATATTTT | CASKGAGNTIYF | . | TRBV2 | . | TRBJ1-3
TGTGCCTGGAGTGTACCCAGAAACTATAGCAATCAGCCCCAGCATTTT | CAWSVPRNYSNQPQHF | . | TRBV30 | . | TRBJ1-5
TGTGCCAGCAGCCCCCGGGCAGCGTCCTACGAGCAGTACTTC | CASSPRAASYEQYF | few | TRBV7-2 | . | TRBJ2-7
TGTGCCAGCAGTTTACCGAAGGAGGAGGTGCAGTACTTC | CASSLPKEEVQYF | many | TRBV28 | . | TRBJ2-7
TGTGCCAGCATCGGGGGAGCCTACGAGCAGTACTTC | CASIGGAYEQYF | few | TRBV28 | . | TRBJ2-7
TGTGACAGCACCCTGGCCGGAGGCCAAGAGACCCAGTACTTC | CDSTLAGGQETQYF | . | TRBV6-2/TRBV6-3 | . | TRBJ2-5
TGTGCCAGCAGCCCAGGGGGCCGGAACGAGCAGTACTTC | CASSPGGRNEQYF | . | TRBV7-6 | TRBD1 | TRBJ2-7
TGTGCCAGCAGTTACACATCCGGGACAAAACTGTTTTTT | CASSYTSGTKLFF | . | TRBV6-5 | . | TRBJ1-4
TGTGCCAGTAGAAAGAAGGGACCAAAGGGCTATGGCTACACCTTC | CASRKKGPKGYGYTF | few | TRBV19 | . | TRBJ1-2
TGTGCCAGCAGCTCATACGGTAGCGGGAGGGCCTACAATGAGCAGTTCTTC | CASSSYGSGRAYNEQFF | . | TRBV7-9 | TRBD2 | TRBJ2-1
TGTGCTAGTGGTTCAACCAACGATGAGCAGTTCTTC | CASGSTNDEQFF | . | TRBV12-5 | . | TRBJ2-1
TGCAGCACCGCGGAAGCTAACTATGGCTACACCTTC | CSTAEANYGYTF | many | TRBV20-1 | . | TRBJ1-2
TGTGCCAGCAGCTCCAAGCGGGAGGGGGCCAATGAGCAGTTCTTC | CASSSKREGANEQFF | once | TRBV11-3 | TRBD2 | TRBJ2-1